This is a list of T cell receptor beta chains from one sample in a study of beta chain features in type 1 diabetes. The assay was immunoSEQ multiplex PCR, and TCRdb's table has in-frame clones only and misses some. Seen here are some 900,000 clones, roughly 17% observed once, and the top ten hold roughly 0.025%. Material for sequencing was naive CD4+ T cells from blood. Source of these receptors: a woman younger than 30 in good health. Both conserved end residues are part of each CDR3. Fields, in order: clone size, V gene, D gene, J gene, CDR3 protein, CDR3 DNA. The D gene is left open where the match is weak. The size field is filled for only some rows; it gives once, few, many or a size class.

>few|TRBV7-9|-|TRBJ2-5
CASSLVGPQDRTQYF
TGTGCCAGCAGCTTAGTCGGTCCCCAAGATAGGACCCAGTACTTC
>-|TRBV28|TRBD2|TRBJ2-7
CASRTSGRSSYEQYF
TGTGCCAGCAGGACTAGCGGGAGGAGCTCCTACGAGCAGTACTTC
>-|TRBV15|TRBD2|TRBJ2-3
CATSRGSGNTDTQYF
TGTGCCACCAGCAGAGGTAGCGGGAACACAGATACGCAGTATTTT
>few|TRBV7-2|TRBD2|TRBJ2-7
CASSIGLAGVEQYF
TGTGCCAGCAGCATCGGACTAGCGGGAGTGGAGCAGTACTTC
>-|TRBV4-3|TRBD2|TRBJ2-3
CASSQDRGRVTDTQYF
TGCGCCAGCAGCCAAGATCGGGGGAGGGTGACAGATACGCAGTATTTT
>-|TRBV6-5|-|TRBJ2-3
CASSYSGWDTQYF
TGTGCCAGCAGTTACTCGGGGTGGGATACGCAGTATTTT
>few|TRBV5-6|-|TRBJ2-1
CASSRDTRYMTSNEQFF
TGTGCCAGCAGCCGCGATACAAGATACATGACCAGCAATGAGCAGTTCTTC
>-|TRBV6-4|-|TRBJ2-1
CASRFWDGHGEQFF
TGTGCCAGCCGGTTCTGGGACGGGCATGGCGAGCAGTTCTTC
>-|TRBV28|-|TRBJ1-2
CASNNDTGLYGYTF
TGTGCCAGCAATAATGACACAGGCCTCTATGGCTACACCTTC
>few|TRBV18|TRBD1|TRBJ2-6
CASPRTGSGANVLTF
TGTGCCAGCCCACGGACAGGCTCTGGGGCCAACGTCCTGACTTTC
>-|TRBV7-9|TRBD1|TRBJ1-4
CASSLGDSTNEKLFF
TGTGCCAGCAGCTTAGGGGACAGCACTAATGAAAAACTGTTTTTT
>few|TRBV2|-|TRBJ2-5
CASSLAVMAGQETQYF
TGTGCCAGCAGTCTCGCGGTGATGGCAGGGCAAGAGACCCAGTACTTC
>few|TRBV5-6|-|TRBJ2-7
CASSQTGAYEQYF
TGTGCCAGCAGCCAGACGGGAGCCTACGAGCAGTACTTC
>few|TRBV7-2|-|TRBJ2-5
CASSLVSSQETQYF
TGTGCCAGCAGCTTAGTGTCCTCCCAAGAGACCCAGTACTTC
>few|TRBV27|-|TRBJ1-1
CASSLSTGFTEAFF
TGTGCCAGCAGTTTAAGCACAGGGTTCACTGAAGCTTTCTTT
>few|TRBV1|-|TRBJ1-1
CTSSDRAIGNRNVMNTEAFF
TGCACCAGCAGCGATCGGGCCATTGGGAACAGGAATGTGATGAACACTGAAGCTTTCTTT
>few|TRBV27|TRBD2|TRBJ2-1
CASSIILAGEQFF
TGTGCCAGCAGTATAATACTAGCGGGAGAGCAGTTCTTC
>-|TRBV14|-|TRBJ2-1
CASSQRWSSYNEQFF
TGTGCCAGCAGCCAACGGTGGAGCTCCTACAATGAGCAGTTCTTC
>-|TRBV7-2|TRBD2|TRBJ2-1
CASSFLMTSGAYNEQFF
TGTGCCAGCAGCTTCCTAATGACTAGCGGGGCCTACAATGAGCAGTTCTTC
>-|TRBV15|-|TRBJ2-1
CATSRDPVDEQFF
TGTGCCACCAGCAGAGATCCCGTGGATGAGCAGTTCTTC
>few|TRBV7-2|TRBD1|TRBJ1-2
CASSSGQVEGMGYTF
TGTGCCAGCAGCTCGGGACAGGTCGAAGGAATGGGCTACACCTTC
>-|TRBV4-1|-|TRBJ1-1
CASSPPFQRNTEAFF
TGCGCCAGCAGCCCGCCGTTTCAGCGGAACACTGAAGCTTTCTTT
>few|TRBV7-9|-|TRBJ1-1
CAISWGGYTEAFF
TGTGCCATCAGTTGGGGGGGATATACTGAAGCTTTCTTT